These T cell receptor beta chains were read from a single sample in a study of blood T cell repertoires in COVID-19. The data were produced by immunoSEQ multiplex PCR, yet TCRdb's version contains in-frame clones alone and is incomplete. The sample records about 170,000 clones, 80% to 90% being singletons. The sequencing sample was made of peripheral blood. These receptors all come from a woman older than 75 with COVID-19, enrolled during active disease. CDR3s leave out the opening cysteine and the closing phenylalanine or tryptophan.

j_call	v_call	cdr3_aa
TRBJ2-7	TRBV10-3	AISAGDRGSYEQY
TRBJ2-1	TRBV7-9	ASSLGLAGVSEQF
TRBJ2-7	TRBV6-1	ASSEVNLAGAYEQY
TRBJ2-1	TRBV5-4	ASSSRVTYNEQF
TRBJ2-1	TRBV23-1	ASSQSWSSGRAHEQF
TRBJ2-7	TRBV5-8	ASSPGTSSYEQY
TRBJ2-3	TRBV19	ASSINPAGGPRDTQY
TRBJ1-2	TRBV30	AWSGQYYGYT
TRBJ2-1	TRBV19	ASSFGWTSGGSEQF
TRBJ1-3	TRBV4-2	ASSQVSLLSSGNTIY
TRBJ2-1	TRBV2	ASSAGIRINEQF
TRBJ2-5	TRBV6-2/TRBV6-3	ASSYSEGRVGSRETQY
TRBJ2-3	TRBV7-2	ASRMTSGTRTDTQY
TRBJ2-5	TRBV7-3	ASSLRASGGQETQY
TRBJ2-6	TRBV3-1/TRBV3-2	ASSHMGLAGVRSGANVLT
TRBJ2-1	TRBV13	ASSFTSSYNEQF
TRBJ2-5	TRBV3-1/TRBV3-2	ASSLGTSGDETQY
TRBJ2-7	TRBV27	ASSLGGRGGRVWNEQY
TRBJ2-1	TRBV4-3	ASSQERDRGWSYNEQF
TRBJ1-1	TRBV3-1/TRBV3-2	ASSILAGAEAF
TRBJ2-7	TRBV11-2	ASSPGSGTVYEQY
TRBJ2-6	TRBV5-1	ASTTGGAGANVLT
TRBJ2-7	TRBV28	ASSLAGGSRVYEQY
TRBJ1-2	TRBV20-1	SALGHGYT
TRBJ1-1	TRBV2	ASSVGANTEAF
TRBJ2-7	TRBV10-3	AISPQGALAYEQY
TRBJ2-3	TRBV21-1	ASSKVKGAGGGGAGTQY
TRBJ1-5	TRBV15	ATSREAGSNQPQH
TRBJ1-5	TRBV6-5	ATGDRSSNQPQH
TRBJ2-1	TRBV5-4	ASSVLGGGGYNEQF
TRBJ1-5	TRBV15	ATSKGQNQPQH
TRBJ1-6	TRBV10-2	ASSVGGRQSNSPLH
TRBJ2-7	TRBV1	TSSQESGTFPYEQY
TRBJ1-2	TRBV28	ASSLEVVYGYT
TRBJ2-2	TRBV19	ASSRRGLTYGELF
TRBJ2-7	TRBV7-7	ASSLNLWRGQGAREQY
TRBJ2-3	TRBV5-1	ASSLGLAGGPDTQY
TRBJ2-5	TRBV7-7	ASRALGRVQETQY
TRBJ2-2	TRBV7-2	ASSSDYSTGELF
TRBJ2-7	TRBV6-5	ASSFSRVQEQY
TRBJ2-7	TRBV27	ASSLRQVPVSYEQY
TRBJ2-7	TRBV7-3	ASSLRGGSPYEQY
TRBJ2-7	TRBV15	ATSRDGAGGAYEQY
TRBJ1-3	TRBV7-9	ASSAGAGNTIY
TRBJ2-2	TRBV10-3	AISAASGGYTGELF
TRBJ1-6	TRBV6-6	ASSWANSPLH
TRBJ1-4	TRBV2	ASRELLHAEKLF
TRBJ2-7	TRBV5-8	ASSLQAGTYEQY
TRBJ1-1	TRBV12-2	ASRLGQEWNTEAF
TRBJ1-2	TRBV3-1/TRBV3-2	ASSQRYGYGYT
TRBJ2-1	TRBV7-2	ASSLRGADEQF
TRBJ1-1	TRBV25-1	ASPKKETGGTEAF